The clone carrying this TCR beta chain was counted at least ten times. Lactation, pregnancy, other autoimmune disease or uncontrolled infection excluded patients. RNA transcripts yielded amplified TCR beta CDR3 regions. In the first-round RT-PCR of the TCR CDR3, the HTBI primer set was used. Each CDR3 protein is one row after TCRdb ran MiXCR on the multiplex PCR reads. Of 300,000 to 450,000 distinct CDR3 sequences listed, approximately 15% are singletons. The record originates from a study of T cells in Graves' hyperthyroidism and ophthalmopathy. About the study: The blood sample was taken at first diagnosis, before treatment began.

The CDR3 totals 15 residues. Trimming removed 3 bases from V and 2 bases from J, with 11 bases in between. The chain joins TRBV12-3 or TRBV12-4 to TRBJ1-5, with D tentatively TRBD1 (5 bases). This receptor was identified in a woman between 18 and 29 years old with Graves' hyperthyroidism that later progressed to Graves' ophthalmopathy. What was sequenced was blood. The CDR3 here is CASSLDGGGNQPQHF. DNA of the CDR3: TGTGCCAGCAGTTTGGATGGGGGAGGCAATCAGCCCCAGCATTTT.